The clone carrying this TCR beta chain was observed a handful of times. Each CDR3 protein gets one entry after TCRdb re-called the 5' RACE reads with MiXCR. The profile covers about 530,000 distinct CDR3 sequences, with more than 20% appearing a single time and roughly 0.5% taken by the ten largest. These data come from a study of identical twins. The CDR3 sequence is 15 residues long. The germline V gene has CDR1 LGHDT and CDR2 YNNKEL (reference sequence). V was pared by 4 bases and J by 2 bases, with 12 bases between. These data were likewise used in another study, on yellow fever vaccine responses in identical twins. As that study records: A vaccine T cell response that seemed partly convergent and partly personalized was reported in twins.

The TCR originated in a young woman in good health. The sequenced sample consisted of CD4+ T cells sorted from blood. The V gene is TRBV3-1, the J gene TRBJ1-5, with D perhaps matching TRBD1 (5 bases). CDR3 nucleotide sequence: TGTGCCAGCAGCCCAGGGATAGGTGGCAATCAGCCCCAGCATTTT. Its protein product is CASSPGIGGNQPQHF.